The clone carrying this T cell receptor (beta chain) was seen a few times. The antigen remains unidentified. From the reads, TCRdb called clonotypes with MiXCR, one entry per CDR3 protein. The data contain more than 400,000 distinct CDR3 sequences, roughly 29% of them seen just once; the ten biggest clones take up about 13%. The data were obtained in a study of T cell repertoires in cytomegalovirus infection. General study results and limits: In two of eight donors, the top clonotype was HLA-C-restricted CMV-specific.

Germline CDR1 and CDR2: MNHEY and SVGEGT. The CDR3 has 11 residues. Trimming removed 1 base at V and 7 bases at J, with 5 bases between. V gene TRBV6-2 or TRBV6-3 combines with J gene TRBJ2-7; D remains ambiguous. Specimen: PBMCs. The source of this sequence is a human donor in good health (CMV status not recorded). Some clones in this sample may be carry-over from other donors' samples. CDR3 amino acids: CASSYWAEQYF. DNA for the CDR3: TGTGCCAGCAGTTACTGGGCAGAGCAGTACTTC.